One and the same sample provided the 28 T cell receptor beta chains below, sequenced in a study of vaccination effects on CD4 cells after COVID-19. Method: immunoSEQ multiplex PCR; TCRdb's copy keeps in-frame clones and lacks some. The table has some 69,000 clones, 70% to 80% seen once. These receptors have no known antigen. Within the ViraFEST assay, antigen-specific CD4+ T cells underwent expansion with viral peptide pools prior to sequencing. Culture proceeded for under twelve days, and CD4+ T cells were then isolated. Vaccinees lacked prior SARS-CoV-2 infection and tested negative for nucleocapsid antibodies. The sample consisted of CD4+ T cells from PBMCs cultured with HCoV-NL63 spike peptides, taken before COVID-19 vaccination. The receptors come from a human donor who received a COVID-19 vaccine.

The chain combines TRBV18 with TRBJ2-2; no definite D call. Germline CDR1 KGHSH, CDR2 LQKENI. V was shortened by 2 bases and J by 1 base, with 5 bases between the two germline ends. CDR3 length equals 14 residues. The CDR3 DNA is TGTGCCAGCTCACCAGATCAGAACACCGGGGAGCTGTTTTTT. Protein product: CASSPDQNTGELFF.

The chain couples TRBV19 to TRBJ1-2, with 10 bases lining up with TRBD1. CDR1 LNHDA and CDR2 SQIVND come from the germline V gene (reference sequence). This CDR3 is 15 amino acids long. The junction had 7 bases not matched to a gene; V was cut back by 7 bases and J by 2 bases. This chain's CDR3 is CASNDRDRGNYGYTF. The CDR3 region has the DNA TGTGCCAGTAACGACCGGGACAGGGGAAACTATGGCTACACCTTC.

The chain links TRBV5-1 to TRBJ1-4, with D tentatively TRBD1 (6 bases). The germline V gene has CDR1 SGHRS and CDR2 YFSETQ. With 6 bases removed from V and 4 bases from J, the gap between germline ends came to 10 bases. This CDR3 region has 13 residues. CDR3 nucleotide sequence: TGCGCCAGCACAGGGGACATTAATGAAAAACTGTTTTTT. Protein product: CASTGDINEKLFF.

The count of this clone is one. The chain is built from TRBV4-1 and TRBJ2-5; TRBD2 might be the D (5 bases). This CDR3 is 14 amino acids long. The germline V gene has CDR1 MGHRA and CDR2 YSYEKL. The V end was cut by 4 bases, the J end by 8 bases, with 17 bases between. The CDR3 DNA is TGCGCCAGCAGCCCCCTCGGACTCCCCGGCACCCAGTACTTC. This gives the protein CASSPLGLPGTQYF.

This sequence joins TRBV11-3 and TRBJ1-6; D might be TRBD1 (5 bases). The germline V gene has CDR1 SGHNT and CDR2 YENEEA. This CDR3 is built from 14 residues. V was trimmed by 5 bases and J by 9 bases, leaving 14 bases between them. CDR3 protein: CASSRDGLGSPLHF. CDR3 nucleotides: TGTGCCAGCAGCCGGGACGGCCTCGGTTCACCCCTCCACTTT.

The sample holds one count of this clone. The chain recombines TRBV2 with TRBJ1-2, with D tentatively TRBD1 (6 bases). Between the trimmed V and J ends, which lost 7 bases and 13 bases, there was a span of 28 bases. CDR3 size: 15 residues. Germline V CDR1 and CDR2: SNHLY, FYNNEI. CDR3 in amino acids: CASINNPRTAFFCTF. For the CDR3, the DNA is TGTGCCAGCATAAATAATCCCAGGACAGCCTTCTTCTGCACCTTC.

V gene TRBV5-1 combines with J gene TRBJ2-1, with 7 bases lining up with TRBD1. V lost 8 bases and J lost 7; bases outside the gene matches: 12. There are 14 residues in the CDR3. Per germline, CDR1 SGHRS and CDR2 YFSETQ. The CDR3 sequence: CASSTAIQGNEQFF. As DNA, the CDR3 is TGCGCCAGTAGCACGGCAATACAGGGGAATGAGCAGTTCTTC.

The rearrangement links TRBV14 to TRBJ1-2; D is undetermined. This CDR3 comprises 13 residues. Trimming pared 1 base from V and 2 bases from J, leaving 5 bases between. Germline CDR1 reads SGHDN; CDR2 reads FVKESK. DNA of the CDR3: TGTGCCAGCAGCCAAGCCAGAAACTATGGCTACACCTTC. It yields the protein CASSQARNYGYTF.

DNA for the CDR3: TGCACCAGCAGCCAAGATAAGGTAGTGAGGGGGGCCAGCTCCTACAATGAGCAGTTCTTC. Translating gives CTSSQDKVVRGASSYNEQFF. The chain uses TRBV1 and TRBJ2-1. TRBV1 is annotated as a pseudogene. The CDR3 is 20 residues long.

This clone was counted once. The V gene is TRBV12-3 or TRBV12-4, the J gene TRBJ2-2; the D is unclear. V dropped 5 bases and J dropped 7 bases, with 11 bases sitting between them. The length of the CDR3 is 13 residues. The CDR3 protein is CASSRYASGELFF. The CDR3 DNA is TGTGCCAGCAGTCGGTATGCGAGCGGGGAGCTGTTTTTT.

CDR3 in amino acids: CARSRLRDRGYEQYV. CDR3 sequence (DNA): TGTGCCAGAAGCCGGCTCAGGGACAGGGGGTACGAGCAGTACGTC. The chain joins TRBV5-3 to TRBJ2-7, with TRBD1 matching over 11 bases. Being an ORF, TRBV5-3 has a function that is uncertain. The trim removed 4 bases at V and 4 bases at J, leaving 7 bases unmatched. The CDR3 is 15 amino acids.

The chain couples TRBV10-1 to TRBJ1-1; unclear D gene. CDR3 size: 13 residues. Between the trimmed V and J ends, which lost 4 bases and 0 bases, there was a span of 6 bases. Germline lookup yields CDR1 WNHNN and CDR2 SYGVQD (reference sequence). CDR3 nucleotides: TGCGCCAGCAGTGGGCAGGTGAACACTGAAGCTTTCTTT. Its protein is CASSGQVNTEAFF.

The V and J genes are TRBV11-2 and TRBJ2-7; 7 bases agree with TRBD1. The CDR3 covers 13 residues. CDR1 is SGHAT, CDR2 FQNNGV, per germline. V shed 3 bases and J 3 bases; nucleotides not matched to a gene: 2. This CDR3 is CASSFGTDYEQYV. The CDR3 DNA reads as TGTGCCAGCAGCTTCGGGACAGACTACGAGCAGTACGTC.

This rearrangement joins TRBV20-1 to TRBJ2-4; D is unresolved. CDR3 length: 12 residues. The V end lost 3 bases, the J end lost 0 bases, and 3 bases lay between the germline ends. Germline assignment: CDR1 DFQATT and CDR2 SNEGSKA (reference sequence). The CDR3 sequence is CSASLAKNIQYF. The DNA of the CDR3 is TGCAGTGCTAGTCTAGCCAAAAACATTCAGTACTTC.

The V and J genes are TRBV18 and TRBJ2-5, with TRBD2 matching 13 bases. V trimming: 0 bases; J trimming: 5 bases; junction bases outside the gene matches: 3. The CDR3 spans 16 residues. Germline lookup yields CDR1 KGHSH and CDR2 LQKENI. CDR3 in DNA: TGTGCCAGCTCACCACCAGGGGGACTAGCGGGGGAGACCCAGTACTTC. As protein: CASSPPGGLAGETQYF.

The chain joins TRBV4-3 to TRBJ1-2; TRBD1 might be the D (6 bases). The length of the CDR3 is 15 residues. From germline, CDR1 is LGHNA and CDR2 YSLEER. The V and J ends lost 4 bases and 5 bases respectively, with 17 bases between them. The CDR3: CASSPAGQNRYGYTF. In nucleotides, the CDR3 is TGCGCCAGCAGCCCAGCCGGACAGAATCGATATGGCTACACCTTC.

The chain carries TRBV7-9 and TRBJ2-7; TRBD2 is a possible D gene (5 bases). The CDR3 loop spans 12 amino acids. Germline CDR1 SEHNR, CDR2 FQNEAQ (reference sequence). Trimming removed 5 bases from V and 6 bases from J, with 11 bases in between. Written as DNA, the CDR3 is TGTGCCAGCAGCCACCTTGGGAGCGAGCAGTACGTC. Its translation: CASSHLGSEQYV.

This chain joins TRBV2 and TRBJ2-2, with D perhaps TRBD1 (6 bases). CDR3 length equals 14 residues. Trimming removed 6 bases from V and 0 bases from J, with 8 bases in between. Looked up from germline, CDR1 is SNHLY and CDR2 is FYNNEI. The CDR3 reads CASRDSTNTGELFF. The CDR3, as DNA: TGTGCCAGCAGGGACAGTACGAACACCGGGGAGCTGTTTTTT.

This clone was detected once. V and J are TRBV6-1 and TRBJ1-2; D unresolved. Trimming took 3 bases from V and 5 from J, leaving 7 bases between them. The CDR3 contains 12 residues. Germline V CDR1 and CDR2: MNHNS, SASEGT. CDR3 bases: TGTGCCAGCAGTGAGGGAAAGTATGGCTACACCTTC. Protein: CASSEGKYGYTF.

This clone was seen only a few times. The chain has TRBV3-1 (or the pseudogene TRBV3-2) and TRBJ1-4, with D perhaps matching TRBD1 (6 bases). Trimming took off 4 bases at V and 5 bases at J, with 11 bases between the two ends. The CDR3 spans 14 residues. CDR1 is LGHDT, CDR2 YNNKEL, per germline (reference sequence). DNA of the CDR3: TGTGCCAGCAGCCGGAGGACAGAGAATGAAAAACTGTTTTTT. Amino acid sequence: CASSRRTENEKLFF.

This clone was recorded only once. The chain carries TRBV11-2 and TRBJ2-5; a possible D gene is TRBD2 (6 bases). V lost 5 bases and J 5 bases, leaving 15 bases between the germline ends. This CDR3 spans 14 amino acids. Germline CDR1 and CDR2: SGHAT and FQNNGV. The CDR3 sequence: CASSTLADGETQYF. CDR3 DNA: TGTGCCAGCAGCACACTAGCAGATGGTGAGACCCAGTACTTC.

This clone was seen a few times. This chain joins TRBV7-3 and TRBJ2-1, with D perhaps TRBD1 or TRBD2 (5 bases each). The V gene's germline CDR1 is SGHTA and CDR2 FQGTGA. V dropped 1 base and J dropped 7 bases, with 14 bases sitting between them. The length of the CDR3 is 15 residues. The CDR3 protein is CASSLMGVRGNEQFF. CDR3 nucleotide sequence: TGTGCCAGCAGCTTAATGGGGGTTCGGGGAAATGAGCAGTTCTTC.

The rearrangement uses TRBV5-6 and TRBJ2-7; 11 bases match TRBD1. Looked up from germline, CDR1 is SGHDT and CDR2 is YYEEEE. V gave up 3 bases and J gave up 5 bases; unmatched junction bases: 7. CDR3 length equals 15 residues. CDR3 residues: CASSWGQGGINEQYV. The CDR3 DNA follows: TGTGCCAGCAGCTGGGGACAGGGGGGTATAAACGAGCAGTACGTC.

This rearrangement joins TRBV18 to TRBJ2-7; 7 nucleotides align to TRBD1. Trimming took 5 bases from V and 2 from J; bases not matched to a gene: 6. This CDR3 spans 14 amino acids. Germline assignment: CDR1 KGHSH and CDR2 LQKENI. The CDR3 sequence: CASSRLGQPYEQYV. DNA of the CDR3: TGTGCCAGCTCAAGGTTGGGACAGCCCTACGAGCAGTACGTC.

The chain combines TRBV25-1 with TRBJ1-6; 9 bases agree with TRBD1. The CDR3 is 13 residues long. The trim removed 8 bases at V and 6 bases at J, leaving 2 bases unmatched. In germline, CDR1 is MGHDK, CDR2 SYGVNS. The CDR3 DNA follows: TGTGCCAGCGGGGACAGGGTTAATTCACCCCTCCACTTT. Encoded protein: CASGDRVNSPLHF.

V is TRBV5-4 and J is TRBJ1-2; possibly TRBD1 for D (5 bases). This CDR3 has 16 amino acids. From germline, CDR1 is SGHNT and CDR2 YYREEE (reference sequence). With 3 bases removed from V and 2 bases from J, the gap between germline ends came to 17 bases. The CDR3 DNA reads as TGTGCCAGCAGCTCCCCGGGGGAGGGACGGAACTATGGCTACACCTTC. This sequence encodes CASSSPGEGRNYGYTF.

V usage is TRBV12-3 or TRBV12-4 and J usage is TRBJ1-2, with D unclear. The CDR3 sequence is 13 residues long. Trimming pared 2 bases from V and 8 bases from J, leaving 12 bases between. The CDR3 protein is CASSLNSVGGYTF. The DNA of the CDR3 is TGTGCCAGCAGTTTAAATTCTGTAGGCGGCTACACCTTC.

This clone turned up a few times. This chain uses TRBV24-1 with TRBJ1-2, with D possibly matching TRBD1 (5 bases). V lost 3 bases to trimming and J lost 3 bases, with 13 bases between them. The germline CDR1 and CDR2 sequences are KGHDR and SFDVKD. The CDR3 covers 15 residues. DNA for the CDR3: TGTGCCACCAGTGATCAGAACCGGGACCACTATGGCTACACCTTC. Translation: CATSDQNRDHYGYTF.